Each of the 3 T cell receptor beta chains below was sequenced from the same sample in a study of blood T cell repertoires in COVID-19. Sequenced by immunoSEQ multiplex PCR; TCRdb stores in-frame clones only, minus some. This sample has 150,000 to 200,000 clones; about 86% occur once, and the top ten carry roughly 7%. The material sequenced was peripheral blood. The receptors stem from a woman aged 80 or older in a cohort sampled during active or convalescent COVID-19.

The chain joins TRBV6-4 to TRBJ1-6; D perhaps matches TRBD1 (6 bases). This CDR3 is 13 amino acids long. The V end lost 10 bases, the J end lost 7 bases, and 14 bases lay between the germline ends. Germline CDR1 and CDR2: MRHNA and SNTAGT. CDR3 protein: CAIRSDRNSPLHF. CDR3 in DNA: TGTGCCATCCGGTCGGACAGAAATTCACCCCTCCACTTT.

This clone came up once. The chain employs TRBV10-3 and TRBJ1-2, with D unclear. Germline loops: CDR1 ENHRY, CDR2 SYGVKD. The CDR3 consists of 12 residues. V gave up 7 bases and J gave up 7 bases, with 13 bases separating them. Here the CDR3 reads CAITPDLGGYTF. Here the CDR3 DNA reads TGTGCCATCACCCCTGACTTGGGTGGCTACACCTTC.

The chain combines TRBV28 with TRBJ1-5; D gene ambiguous. CDR3 size: 15 residues. V dropped 4 bases and J dropped 2 bases, with 12 bases sitting between them. CDR1 MDHEN and CDR2 SYDVKM come from the germline V gene. CDR3 region: CASSSPAAGNQPQHF. The CDR3 nucleotides are TGTGCCAGCAGTTCCCCAGCCGCGGGCAATCAGCCCCAGCATTTT.